Each of the 15 T cell receptor beta chains below was sequenced from the same sample in a study of blood T cell repertoires in COVID-19. Sequenced by immunoSEQ multiplex PCR; TCRdb stores in-frame clones only, minus some. The data show about 44,000 clones, roughly 84% seen once. Material: peripheral blood. All receptors derive from a woman aged 70 to 79 with acute or convalescent COVID-19.

This chain links TRBV12-5 with TRBJ1-3; 7 nucleotides agree with TRBD1. Germline V gene data show CDR1 as LGHNT and CDR2 as FRNRAP. Germline trimming cut 6 bases from V and 0 bases from J; bases unmatched to any gene: 8. This CDR3 is 16 amino acids long. The DNA for the CDR3 is TGTGCTAGTGGGAAAGGACAGGTCTTCTCTGGAAACACCATATATTTT. Its protein product is CASGKGQVFSGNTIYF.

CDR3 sequence: CASSLGRGGRRGTGELFF. The CDR3 region has the DNA TGTGCCAGCAGCTTAGGGCGTGGCGGGAGGAGGGGCACCGGGGAGCTGTTTTTT. J is TRBJ2-2 and V is TRBV7-2; TRBD2 aligns across 8 bases. There are 18 residues in the CDR3. Germline CDR1 and CDR2: SGHTA and FQGNSA. After removal of 1 base from V and 4 bases from J, the junction contained 11 bases not matched to a gene.

The rearrangement joins TRBV18 to TRBJ1-5; unclear D gene. There are 17 residues in the CDR3. From germline, CDR1 is KGHSH and CDR2 LQKENI. V was cut by 4 bases and J by 0 bases, with 16 bases left in between. CDR3 sequence (DNA): TGTGCCAGCTCACTTTATGGACCGGGGAATAGCAATCAGCCCCAGCATTTT. It codes for CASSLYGPGNSNQPQHF.

The V gene is TRBV27, the J gene TRBJ1-4; no clear D. In germline, CDR1 is MNHEY, CDR2 SMNVEV (reference sequence). The CDR3 is 18 amino acids. V lost 3 bases to trimming and J lost 4 bases, with 21 bases between them. In DNA form, the CDR3 reads TGTGCCAGCAGTTTGTCGACGCCTTCATCGGGTTTTAATGAAAAACTGTTTTTT. This codes for CASSLSTPSSGFNEKLFF.

This clone has a single count. The rearrangement uses TRBV14 and TRBJ2-3, with D perhaps TRBD2 (5 bases). CDR1 and CDR2 (germline): SGHDN, FVKESK. The CDR3 has 13 amino acids. Trimming shortened V by 5 bases and J by 4 bases, and 10 bases separated the two germline ends. The CDR3 DNA sequence: TGTGCCAGCAGCGGCCTAGCAGCAGATACGCAGTATTTT. Residues: CASSGLAADTQYF. The complete variable domain, with remaining parts taken from reference TRBV14 and TRBJ2-3, reads EAGVTQFPSHSVIEKGQTVTLRCDPISGHDNLYWYRRVMGKEIKFLLHFVKESKQDESGMPNNRFLAERTGGTYSTLKVQPAELEDSGVYFCASSGLAADTQYFGPGTRLTVL.

The CDR3 loop reads CASSLEARGQSHEQYF. As DNA, the CDR3 is TGTGCCAGCAGCTTAGAGGCTAGGGGTCAATCCCACGAGCAGTACTTC. The chain uses TRBV7-8 and TRBJ2-7; tentatively, D is TRBD1 (5 bases). This CDR3 contains 16 residues. The V end was cut by 1 base, the J end by 5 bases, with 18 bases between. Germline lookup yields CDR1 SGHVS and CDR2 FQNEAQ.

V and J are TRBV7-9 and TRBJ2-7; D possibly corresponds to TRBD2 (5 bases). The CDR3 covers 14 residues. Between the trimmed V and J ends, which lost 5 bases and 5 bases, there was a span of 16 bases. The germline CDR1 and CDR2 sequences are SEHNR and FQNEAQ (reference sequence). CDR3 sequence (DNA): TGTGCCAGCAGCCTGACCAGGAGCGGCCACGAGCAGTACTTC. This translates into CASSLTRSGHEQYF.

The chain combines TRBV28 with TRBJ1-3, with TRBD1 matching over 10 bases. The CDR3 has 13 residues. CDR1 is MDHEN, CDR2 SYDVKM, per germline. V lost 6 bases, J lost 6 bases, and 2 bases stayed unmatched. Here the CDR3 reads CASRGTGANTIYF. The CDR3 DNA reads as TGTGCCAGCAGGGGGACAGGGGCAAACACCATATATTTT.

The chain links TRBV15 to TRBJ2-7; a weak D match, TRBD1 (7 bases). Trimming removed 6 bases from V and 5 bases from J, with 20 bases in between. The germline V gene encodes CDR1 LNHNV and CDR2 YYDKDF (reference sequence). The CDR3 is 15 amino acids. The CDR3 loop is CATRNYRGGENEQYF. The CDR3 nucleotides read TGTGCCACCAGGAATTACAGGGGAGGTGAAAACGAGCAGTACTTC.

This chain joins TRBV7-8 and TRBJ2-5; 16 bases fit TRBD2. The CDR3 contains 20 residues. Germline loops: CDR1 SGHVS, CDR2 FQNEAQ. V dropped 4 bases and J dropped 4; count of bases not matched to a gene: 15. The CDR3 DNA reads TGTGCCAGCAGCTCCCTAATTGGGACTAGCGGGAGGGCTGTGGGAGAGACCCAGTACTTC. Protein: CASSSLIGTSGRAVGETQYF.

The table lists this clone with a count of one. The genes are TRBV6-5 and TRBJ1-1; 10 bases align to TRBD1. After removal of 5 bases from V and 4 bases from J, the junction contained 7 bases not matched to a gene. The germline V gene has CDR1 MNHEY and CDR2 SVGAGI. The CDR3 is made up of 15 amino acids. The CDR3 spells CASSNRDRGSTEAFF. CDR3 in DNA: TGTGCCAGCAGTAACCGGGACAGGGGATCCACTGAAGCTTTCTTT.

V is TRBV12-3 or TRBV12-4 and J is TRBJ2-7, with 7 positions matching TRBD1. CDR3 size: 13 residues. The trim removed 5 bases at V and 2 bases at J, leaving 3 bases unmatched. The CDR3 reads CASSRQGTYEQYF. CDR3 bases: TGTGCCAGCAGTAGACAGGGTACCTACGAGCAGTACTTC.

V is TRBV28 and J is TRBJ2-3; no clear D. Trimming took off 3 bases at V and 3 bases at J, with 10 bases between the two ends. Germline-derived CDR1 and CDR2 are MDHEN and SYDVKM. The CDR3 is made up of 14 amino acids. CDR3 sequence: CASSFLSGTDTQYF. CDR3 in DNA: TGTGCCAGCAGTTTCCTTTCAGGAACAGATACGCAGTATTTT.

This clone was observed a single time. This chain joins TRBV5-1 and TRBJ2-2, with D maybe TRBD2 (5 bases). The CDR3 covers 14 residues. With 1 base removed from V and 5 bases from J, the gap between germline ends came to 9 bases. Germline values: CDR1 SGHRS, CDR2 YFSETQ. CDR3 DNA: TGCGCCAGCAGCTTGTCTGGGGAGACCGGGGAGCTGTTTTTT. Translation gives CASSLSGETGELFF.

V gene TRBV6-5 combines with J gene TRBJ1-3; 7 nucleotides line up with TRBD1. V trimming: 7 bases; J trimming: 4 bases; junction bases outside the gene matches: 4. Looked up from germline, CDR1 is MNHEY and CDR2 is SVGAGI. This CDR3 has 13 residues. The chain's CDR3 is CASISGQGNTIYF. As DNA, the CDR3 is TGTGCCAGCATCTCGGGACAGGGAAACACCATATATTTT.